This TCR beta chain was sequenced in a study of shared T cell receptors in the human thymus. Clones were sequenced by immunoSEQ multiplex PCR, and TCRdb holds only the in-frame ones, with some missing. The sample records hundreds of thousands of clones, about 90% being singletons. Note on this clone: Other DNA sequences from this sample encode an identical CDR3 as well.

V shed 3 bases and J shed 6 bases, with 9 bases lying between them. There are 11 residues in the CDR3. Germline V gives CDR1 DFQATT, CDR2 SNEGSKA (reference sequence). These data also formed part of another study, on human thymus T cells.

The sequence derives from a boy in the first two years of life with a congenital heart defect. Sequenced: thymocytes. The chain couples TRBV20-1 to TRBJ2-7, with D unclear. The CDR3 DNA follows: TGCAGTGCTAGGGATTCTAGCGAGCAGTACTTC. Its translation is CSARDSSEQYF.